Listed here are 25 T cell receptor beta chains from one sample, sequenced in a study of monozygotic twins with inflammatory bowel disease. Following a re-call of the 5' RACE reads, TCRdb has one entry per CDR3 protein and lacks DNA. Its listing shows 300,000 to 350,000 distinct CDR3 sequences. The sample comprised blood. Source of these receptors: a human donor with ulcerative colitis or Crohn's disease, or a healthy co-twin of an affected twin (not recorded which).

The genes are TRBV28 and TRBJ2-7; TCRdb designates TRBD1, a call that cannot be tested without DNA. Germline V CDR1 and CDR2: MDHEN, SYDVKM. This CDR3 is 13 amino acids long. The CDR3 spells CASSPRVAREQYF.

J is TRBJ1-2 and V is TRBV27. This CDR3 comprises 14 residues. Looked up from germline, CDR1 is MNHEY and CDR2 is SMNVEV (reference sequence). CDR3 sequence: CASSLATGRGGYTF.

The V call is TRBV20-1, the J call TRBJ2-3; TCRdb's D call, TRBD2, is unchecked because there is no DNA. Germline-derived CDR1 and CDR2 are DFQATT and SNEGSKA (reference sequence). The CDR3 totals 15 residues. The CDR3 here is CSAASGGPTTDTQYF.

The V and J genes are TRBV10-3 and TRBJ2-7; no DNA is available, so the TRBD2 call from TCRdb remains unchecked. The CDR3 loop spans 14 amino acids. Germline V lookup: CDR1 ENHRY, CDR2 SYGVKD. The CDR3 protein is CAISDSSGRYEQYF.

The genes are TRBV5-1 and TRBJ1-2; TCRdb designates TRBD1, a call that cannot be tested without DNA. Germline CDR1 SGHRS, CDR2 YFSETQ. This CDR3 region has 15 residues. The CDR3 is CASSPSGGPDYGYTF.

The V call is TRBV5-1, the J call TRBJ1-5. CDR3 length equals 14 residues. Per the germline V gene, CDR1 is SGHRS and CDR2 is YFSETQ. The CDR3: CASSLDMGSQPQHF. Combining the CDR3 with reference TRBV5-1 and TRBJ1-5 gives the whole variable domain KAGVTQTPRYLIKTRGQQVTLSCSPISGHRSVSWYQQTPGQGLQFLFEYFSETQRNKGNFPGRFSGRQFSNSRSEMNVSTLELGDSALYLCASSLDMGSQPQHFGDGTRLSIL.

V is TRBV29-1 and J is TRBJ1-1. This CDR3 comprises 12 residues. Germline V gives CDR1 SQVTM, CDR2 ANQGSEA. The CDR3 sequence: CSVGTLNTEAFF.

The V call is TRBV9, the J call TRBJ1-1; as DNA is missing, the TRBD1 call by TCRdb cannot be tested. The CDR3 spans 13 residues. Germline V gene lookup returns CDR1 SGDLS and CDR2 YYNGEE. The CDR3 protein is CASTRAPNTEAFF.

The chain carries TRBV28 and TRBJ2-7; the D gene TCRdb calls, TRBD1, cannot be checked with no DNA. This CDR3 has 14 residues. Per germline, CDR1 MDHEN and CDR2 SYDVKM. This CDR3 is CASRSGFGGYEQYF.

V and J are TRBV9 and TRBJ2-1. CDR1 and CDR2 from the germline V gene are SGDLS and YYNGEE. This CDR3 has 15 residues. The CDR3 loop reads CASSATVAYYNEQFF.

The V call is TRBV29-1, the J call TRBJ2-1; the D call from TCRdb, TRBD1, cannot be confirmed without DNA. The germline gives CDR1 SQVTM, CDR2 ANQGSEA. The CDR3 runs 13 residues. CDR3 sequence reads: CSVDGDRENEQFF.

The J gene is TRBJ1-2, the V gene TRBV6-4. The germline V gene encodes CDR1 MRHNA and CDR2 SNTAGT. This CDR3 comprises 11 residues. The CDR3: CASRPSYGYTF.

This chain uses TRBV20-1 with TRBJ1-3; without DNA, the TCRdb call of TRBD1 cannot be checked. The V gene's germline CDR1 is DFQATT and CDR2 SNEGSKA (reference sequence). The length of the CDR3 is 15 residues. CDR3 protein: CSASVRENPGNTIYF.

This rearrangement joins TRBV5-1 to TRBJ2-4; absent DNA, TCRdb's TRBD1 call cannot be checked. The CDR3 is 14 amino acids. Germline loops: CDR1 SGHRS, CDR2 YFSETQ. CDR3 region: CASSKTGTLDIQYF. Supplemented by reference TRBV5-1 and TRBJ2-4, the full variable domain reads KAGVTQTPRYLIKTRGQQVTLSCSPISGHRSVSWYQQTPGQGLQFLFEYFSETQRNKGNFPGRFSGRQFSNSRSEMNVSTLELGDSALYLCASSKTGTLDIQYFGAGTRLSVL.

This chain joins TRBV28 and TRBJ1-5; absent DNA, TCRdb's TRBD1 call cannot be checked. CDR1 is MDHEN, CDR2 SYDVKM, per germline. CDR3 length equals 16 residues. The CDR3 here is CASSIPYLHSNQPQHF.

The chain is built from TRBV12-3 or TRBV12-4 and TRBJ2-1; TCRdb lists TRBD2, though no DNA is available to test this call. The CDR3 runs to 16 residues. The CDR3 reads CASSLMRYPPYNEQFF.

The genes are TRBV11-2 and TRBJ1-2; lacking DNA, the TRBD1 call made by TCRdb goes unchecked. Germline assignment: CDR1 SGHAT and CDR2 FQNNGV. The CDR3 loop spans 15 amino acids. The CDR3 is CASSSIRRGPYGYTF. Based on the CDR3 plus reference TRBV11-2 and TRBJ1-2, the full variable domain is EAGVAQSPRYKIIEKRQSVAFWCNPISGHATLYWYQQILGQGPKLLIQFQNNGVVDDSQLPKDRFSAERLKGVDSTLKIQPAKLEDSAVYLCASSSIRRGPYGYTFGSGTRLTVV.

The rearrangement uses TRBV19 and TRBJ2-6; checking the TCRdb D call of TRBD1 is not possible without DNA. Germline loops: CDR1 LNHDA, CDR2 SQIVND (reference sequence). This CDR3 spans 16 amino acids. Here the CDR3 reads CASSIYTLSGANVLTF. The full variable domain, completed using reference TRBV19 and TRBJ2-6, is DGGITQSPKYLFRKEGQNVTLSCEQNLNHDAMYWYRQDPGQGLRLIYYSQIVNDFQKGDIAEGYSVSREKKESFPLTVTSAQKNPTAFYLCASSIYTLSGANVLTFGAGSRLTVL.

The CDR3 sequence is CASSYIGTGGEKLFF. The gene calls are TRBV2 and TRBJ1-4; TCRdb names TRBD1, which stays unverified in the absence of DNA. The CDR3 covers 15 residues. The germline CDR1 and CDR2 sequences are SNHLY and FYNNEI.

The chain combines TRBV5-5 with TRBJ2-5. CDR1 and CDR2 (germline): SGHKS, YYEKEE (reference sequence). The CDR3 is made up of 15 amino acids. The CDR3 is CASSFTSVNRETQYF.

The genes are TRBV15 and TRBJ2-1; absent DNA, TCRdb's TRBD2 call cannot be checked. Germline assignment: CDR1 LNHNV and CDR2 YYDKDF (reference sequence). There are 16 residues in the CDR3. The CDR3 reads CATSRVGGLAGGEQFF.

V is TRBV10-3 and J is TRBJ2-2. The CDR3 runs to 11 residues. Germline CDR1 reads ENHRY; CDR2 reads SYGVKD. This CDR3 is CAISDTGELFF.

The rearrangement links TRBV3-1 to TRBJ1-1. This CDR3 has 16 residues. Germline-derived CDR1 and CDR2 are LGHDT and YNNKEL (reference sequence). The CDR3 loop is CASSPQRSLMNTEAFF. The full variable domain, completed using reference TRBV3-1 and TRBJ1-1, is DTAVSQTPKYLVTQMGNDKSIKCEQNLGHDTMYWYKQDSKKFLKIMFSYNNKELIINETVPNRFSPKSPDKAHLNLHINSLELGDSAVYFCASSPQRSLMNTEAFFGQGTRLTVV.

This chain connects TRBV4-3 to TRBJ2-2. The germline CDR1 and CDR2 sequences are LGHNA and YSLEER. The CDR3 is made up of 13 amino acids. The CDR3 reads CASSQERARELFF.

This chain connects TRBV11-2 to TRBJ2-1; TCRdb names TRBD2, which stays unverified in the absence of DNA. The CDR3 runs 19 residues. The germline CDR1 and CDR2 sequences are SGHAT and FQNNGV. CDR3 in amino acids: CASSLDGPETLSSYNEQFF.